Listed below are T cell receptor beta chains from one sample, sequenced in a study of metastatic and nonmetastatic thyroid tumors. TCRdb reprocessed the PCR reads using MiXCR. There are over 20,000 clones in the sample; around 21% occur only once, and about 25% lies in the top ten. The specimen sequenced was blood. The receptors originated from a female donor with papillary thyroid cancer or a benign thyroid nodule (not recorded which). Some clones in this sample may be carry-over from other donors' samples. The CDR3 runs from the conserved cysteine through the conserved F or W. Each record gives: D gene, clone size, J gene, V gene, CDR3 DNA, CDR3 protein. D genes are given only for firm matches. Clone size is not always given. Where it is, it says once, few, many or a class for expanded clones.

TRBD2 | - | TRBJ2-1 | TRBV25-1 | TGTGCCAGCAGCCAAGGCCGACTAGCGGGAGGAAACAATGAGCAGTTCTTC | CASSQGRLAGGNNEQFF
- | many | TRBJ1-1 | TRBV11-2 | TGTGCCAGCAGCTTATTAGGGGCTGAAGCTTTCTTT | CASSLLGAEAFF
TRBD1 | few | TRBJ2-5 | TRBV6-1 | TGTGCCAGCAGACTCCTGGACAGGGCTGGCGAGACCCAGTACTTC | CASRLLDRAGETQYF
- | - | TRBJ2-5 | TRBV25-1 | TGTGCCAGCAGTGAAGGAGAAGAGACCCAGTACTTC | CASSEGEETQYF
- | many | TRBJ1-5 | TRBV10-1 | TGCGCCAGCAATAGATTAGGGCAGGGGTTTAGCAATCAGCCCCAGCATTTT | CASNRLGQGFSNQPQHF
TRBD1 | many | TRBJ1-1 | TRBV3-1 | TGTGCCAGCAGCCACTGGGACAGGGCAATGAACACTGAAGCTTTCTTT | CASSHWDRAMNTEAFF
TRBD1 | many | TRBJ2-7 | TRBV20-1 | TGCAGTGCTAGAGATCCCGGGACAGGGGGCGGCGAGCAGTACTTC | CSARDPGTGGGEQYF
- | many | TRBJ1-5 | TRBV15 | TGTGCCACCAGCAGAGAGGGAGGTCAGCCCCAGCATTTT | CATSREGGQPQHF
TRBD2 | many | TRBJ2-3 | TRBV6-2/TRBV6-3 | TGTGCCAGCAGTTACCTCGGGGGGGCCGGCACGCAGTATTTT | CASSYLGGAGTQYF
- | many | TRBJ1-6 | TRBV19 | TGTGCCAGTAATCGGGGGCGTGGGTCACCCCTCCACTTT | CASNRGRGSPLHF
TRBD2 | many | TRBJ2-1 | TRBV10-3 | TGTGCCATCAGTGAGACTAGCGGGGGGGGTGAGCAGTTCTTC | CAISETSGGGEQFF
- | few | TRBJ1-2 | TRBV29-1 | TGCAGCTTGCAGTTGGCGGAAGGCTACACCTTC | CSLQLAEGYTF
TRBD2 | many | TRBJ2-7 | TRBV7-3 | TGTGCCAGCAGCTTAGGTCGAGCGGGGGAGGGGTACGAGCAGTACTTC | CASSLGRAGEGYEQYF
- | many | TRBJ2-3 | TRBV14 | TGTGCCAGCAGCCATGGTACGTGGGATACGCAGTATTTT | CASSHGTWDTQYF
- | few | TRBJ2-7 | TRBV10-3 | TGTGCCACCTCCGACGGGGATAGCTCCTACGATCAGTACTTC | CATSDGDSSYDQYF
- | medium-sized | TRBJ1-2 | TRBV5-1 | TGCGCCAGCAGCTTGGGGCCCATAGGGGGAAACTATGGCTACACCTTC | CASSLGPIGGNYGYTF
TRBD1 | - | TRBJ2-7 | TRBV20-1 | TGCAGTGCTAGAGATTTCGGGACAGGGTCCTACGAGCAGTACTTC | CSARDFGTGSYEQYF